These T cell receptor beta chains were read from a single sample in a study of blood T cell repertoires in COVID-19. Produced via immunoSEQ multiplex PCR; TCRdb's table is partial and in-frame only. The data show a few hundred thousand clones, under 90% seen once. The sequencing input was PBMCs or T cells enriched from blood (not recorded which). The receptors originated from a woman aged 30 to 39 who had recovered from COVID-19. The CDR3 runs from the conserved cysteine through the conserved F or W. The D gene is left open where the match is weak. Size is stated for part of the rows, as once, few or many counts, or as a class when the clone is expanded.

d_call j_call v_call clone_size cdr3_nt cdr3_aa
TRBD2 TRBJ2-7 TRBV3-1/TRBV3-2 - TGTGCCAGCAGCTTCCGGACTAGCGGGGAGGGTGAGCAGTACTTC CASSFRTSGEGEQYF
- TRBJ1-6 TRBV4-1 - TGCGCCAGCAACCCGAACCGGGACTATAATTCACCCCTCCACTTT CASNPNRDYNSPLHF
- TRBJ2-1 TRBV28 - TGTGCCAGCAGCCTTCAAAAGACAGGACTCTCCTACAATGAGCAGTTCTTC CASSLQKTGLSYNEQFF
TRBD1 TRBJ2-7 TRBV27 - TGTGCCAGCAGTTTATCCGGGACAGGGGTATACGAGCAGTACTTC CASSLSGTGVYEQYF
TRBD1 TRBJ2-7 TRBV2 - TGTGCCAGCAGTGCCGGACAGGGGATTACCCACGAGCAGTACTTC CASSAGQGITHEQYF
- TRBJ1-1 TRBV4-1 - TGCGCCAGCAGCCCGGCCGGCAGGGCGGCTGAAGCTTTCTTT CASSPAGRAAEAFF
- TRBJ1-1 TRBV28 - TGTGCCAGCGGGCTGTTAGGAAACACTGAAGCTTTCTTT CASGLLGNTEAFF
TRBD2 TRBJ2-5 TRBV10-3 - TGTGCCATCAGTGGGACTAGCGGGGGGCATTTGTTAGAGACCCAGTACTTC CAISGTSGGHLLETQYF
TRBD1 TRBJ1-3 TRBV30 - TGTGCCTGGAGTAAGGGACAGCAACACTCTGGAAACACCATATATTTT CAWSKGQQHSGNTIYF
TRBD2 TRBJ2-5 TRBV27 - TGTGCCAGCAGTTCCGGAGCGGGGTTTCTGCCCCAGTACTTC CASSSGAGFLPQYF
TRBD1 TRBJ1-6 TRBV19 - TGTGCCAGTAGTACAGGGACAGCTAATTCACCCCTCCACTTT CASSTGTANSPLHF
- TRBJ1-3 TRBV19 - TGTGCCAGTAGTAGAGGGTTCGGAAACACCATATATTTT CASSRGFGNTIYF
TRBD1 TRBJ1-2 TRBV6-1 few TGTGCCAGCAGTGAAGCTAACAGGGGTTATGGCTACACCTTC CASSEANRGYGYTF
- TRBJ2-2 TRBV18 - TGTGCCAGCTCACCTAAGAACGGCGGGGAGCTGTTTTTT CASSPKNGGELFF
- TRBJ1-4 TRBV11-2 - TGTGCCAGCAGGATATCGGCAACTAATGAAAAACTGTTTTTT CASRISATNEKLFF
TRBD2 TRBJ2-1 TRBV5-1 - TGCGCCAGCAGCTGGTGGACTAGAGCTTTTGCGGACTACAATGAGCAGTTCTTC CASSWWTRAFADYNEQFF
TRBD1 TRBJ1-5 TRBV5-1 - TGCGCCAATTACCGAGGGGGCCTCAATCAGCCCCAGCATTTT CANYRGGLNQPQHF
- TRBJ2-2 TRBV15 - TGTGCCACCAGCATAAGCGGGACCGGGGAGCTGTTTTTT CATSISGTGELFF
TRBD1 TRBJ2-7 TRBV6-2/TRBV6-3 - TGTGCCAGCAGTTATCGGACAGGGCCCCTCTACGAGCAGTACTTC CASSYRTGPLYEQYF
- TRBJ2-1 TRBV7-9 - TGTGCCAGCAGCTTAAAGCCCAGGGCCTACAATGAGCAGTTCTTC CASSLKPRAYNEQFF
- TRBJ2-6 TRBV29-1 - TGCAGCGCCCTGGACAGTCTTGGGGCCAACGTCCTGACTTTC CSALDSLGANVLTF
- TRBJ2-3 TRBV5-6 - TGTGCCAGCAGCTTTTCCCGTACTACAGATACGCAGTATTTT CASSFSRTTDTQYF
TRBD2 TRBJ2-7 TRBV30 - TGTGCCTGGAGTCTCGGGGAGGGCTACGAGCAGTACTTC CAWSLGEGYEQYF
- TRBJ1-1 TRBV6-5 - TGTGCCAGCAGGGCAGAGGGAGAGAACACTGAAGCTTTCTTT CASRAEGENTEAFF
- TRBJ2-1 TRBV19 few TGTGCCAGTAGTATAGAAGCGGGCATTATCTCCTACAATGAGCAGTTCTTC CASSIEAGIISYNEQFF
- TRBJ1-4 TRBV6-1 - TGTGCCAGCAGTGAAGCCCTCACGGATGAAAAACTGTTTTTT CASSEALTDEKLFF
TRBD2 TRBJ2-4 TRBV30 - TGTGCCTGGAATAAAGCGGGGGGAGAAAACATTCAGTACTTC CAWNKAGGENIQYF
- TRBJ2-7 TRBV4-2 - TGTGCCAGCAGCCAGGACCCGGGGGTCTACGAGCAGTACTTC CASSQDPGVYEQYF
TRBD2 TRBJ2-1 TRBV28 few TGTGCCAGCGGGGACTACCGAAATGAGCAGTTCTTC CASGDYRNEQFF
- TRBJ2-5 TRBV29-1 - TGCAGCGTTGTCGCGAGAGCGGAGACCCAGTACTTC CSVVARAETQYF
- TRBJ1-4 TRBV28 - TGTGCCAGCACCCAAACAGGGCCCGGGGAAAAACTGTTTTTT CASTQTGPGEKLFF
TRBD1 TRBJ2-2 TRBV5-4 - TGTGCCAGCAGCCAGGGACAGGGTTACACCGGGGAGCTGTTTTTT CASSQGQGYTGELFF
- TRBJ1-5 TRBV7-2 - TGTGCCAGCAGCTTAGGGGGGGATCAGCCCCAGCATTTT CASSLGGDQPQHF
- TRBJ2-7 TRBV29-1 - TGCAGCGTTGCGGAGACCTACGAGCAGTACTTC CSVAETYEQYF
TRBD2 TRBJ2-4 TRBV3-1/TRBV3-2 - TGTGCCAGCGGACGGGCGCGGACTAGCGGGTTAGCCAAAAACATTCAGTACTTC CASGRARTSGLAKNIQYF
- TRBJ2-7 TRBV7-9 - TGTGCCAGCAGCTTAGGAACAAAGGGGCGCGGGACCTACGAGCAGTACTTC CASSLGTKGRGTYEQYF
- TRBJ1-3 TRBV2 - TGTGCCAGCAGTGAAGATATGAGCTCTGGAAACACCATATATTTT CASSEDMSSGNTIYF
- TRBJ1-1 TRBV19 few TGTGCCAGTAGTATAGATCTTTTTAGCGCCGGGGACACTGAAGCTTTCTTT CASSIDLFSAGDTEAFF
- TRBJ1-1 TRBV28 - TGTGCCAGCAGGTTGACAGGACGTAAAGCTTTCTTT CASRLTGRKAFF
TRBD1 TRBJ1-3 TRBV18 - TGTGCCAGCTCACAGGGACAGGGCGTCTTTGGAAACACCATATATTTT CASSQGQGVFGNTIYF
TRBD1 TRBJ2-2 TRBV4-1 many TGCGCCAGCAGCCACTCACAGGGGTTAACCGGGGAGCTGTTTTTT CASSHSQGLTGELFF
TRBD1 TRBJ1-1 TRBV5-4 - TGTGCCAGCAGGGAGACAGGGAGCTTTGGAGTAATTGGGGACACTGAAGCTTTCTTT CASRETGSFGVIGDTEAFF
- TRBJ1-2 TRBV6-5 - TGTGCCAGCAGTTACCTAGACAGGAACTATGGCTACACCTTC CASSYLDRNYGYTF
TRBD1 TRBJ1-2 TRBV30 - TGTGCCTGGAGACGACAGGGTTCTTATGGCTACACCTTC CAWRRQGSYGYTF
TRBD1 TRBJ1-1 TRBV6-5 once TGTGCCAGCAGCAAGGACAGGGAAAGGACTGAAGCTTTCTTT CASSKDRERTEAFF
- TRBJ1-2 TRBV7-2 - TGTGCCAGCAGCTTGGATTGGGAGGGGGACTATGGCTACACCTTC CASSLDWEGDYGYTF
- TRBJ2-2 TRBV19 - TGTGCCAGTAGTATCTTCCGAGGTGCCGGGGAGCTGTTTTTT CASSIFRGAGELFF
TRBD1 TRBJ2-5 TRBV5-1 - TGCGCCAGCAGTTCTATCCCTGGGACAGGTCCTGGAGAGACCCAGTACTTC CASSSIPGTGPGETQYF
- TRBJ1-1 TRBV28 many TGTGCCAGCAGTTTAGGGGGCGGGTACGGTGAAGCTTTCTTT CASSLGGGYGEAFF
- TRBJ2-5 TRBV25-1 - TGTGCCAGCAGTGAACCAGGGAGGTCCCTCGGCGGGACCCAGTACTTC CASSEPGRSLGGTQYF